These T cell receptor beta chains were read from a single sample in a study of blood T cells in healthy people across ages. TCRdb redid the calling of the 5' RACE reads with MiXCR, one entry per CDR3 protein. The data contain fewer than 1.5 million distinct CDR3 sequences, 35% to 45% of them singletons. Sequenced: blood. The receptors come from a woman under 30 in good health. The CDR3 runs from the conserved cysteine through the conserved F or W. D genes are given only for firm matches. Where a row states a size, it is once, few, many or the class of an expanded clone; other rows omit it.

>few|TRBV4-2|TRBJ2-7|TRBD2
CASSQARTSGGAYEQYF
TGTGCCAGCAGCCAAGCCCGGACTAGCGGGGGGGCCTACGAGCAGTACTTC
>few|TRBV6-1|TRBJ2-5|TRBD1
CAGLRPTGAYQETQYF
TGTGCCGGATTACGACCGACAGGGGCGTACCAAGAGACCCAGTACTTC
>-|TRBV6-1|TRBJ2-7|-
CASSEFRAPSSYEQYF
TGTGCCAGCAGTGAATTTCGGGCACCGAGCTCCTACGAGCAGTACTTC
>-|TRBV28|TRBJ1-2|-
CASSLYQGFYGYTF
TGTGCCAGCAGTTTATACCAGGGTTTTTATGGCTACACCTTC
>-|TRBV27|TRBJ1-6|TRBD1
CASSPYNRGANSPLHF
TGTGCCAGCAGTCCCTATAACAGGGGCGCGAATTCACCCCTCCACTTT
>-|TRBV4-2|TRBJ1-1|-
CASSQEGSVGPNTEAFF
TGTGCCAGCAGCCAAGAAGGTTCCGTGGGGCCGAACACTGAAGCTTTCTTT
>-|TRBV7-9|TRBJ2-7|-
CASSPTQFEQYF
TGTGCCAGCAGCCCCACCCAATTCGAGCAGTACTTC
>-|TRBV29-1|TRBJ2-5|-
CSAVTGQETQYF
TGCAGCGCCGTGACAGGTCAAGAGACCCAGTACTTC
>-|TRBV24-1|TRBJ2-7|-
CATSGGRSSYNEQYF
TGTGCCACCAGCGGAGGACGGAGCTCCTACAATGAGCAGTACTTC
>-|TRBV2|TRBJ1-2|-
CASSEARGNYGYTF
TGTGCCAGCAGTGAAGCGCGGGGGAACTATGGCTACACCTTC
>few|TRBV7-3|TRBJ2-7|-
CASSISLNEQYF
TGTGCCAGCAGCATAAGCCTCAATGAGCAGTACTTC
>few|TRBV29-1|TRBJ2-7|-
CSVEDRGRNEQYF
TGCAGCGTTGAAGATCGGGGGAGGAACGAGCAGTACTTC
>few|TRBV20-1|TRBJ2-7|TRBD2
CSASLAGGHEQYF
TGCAGTGCTAGCCTAGCGGGAGGACACGAGCAGTACTTC
>-|TRBV20-1|TRBJ2-1|-
CSARTPPTYNEQFF
TGCAGTGCTAGGACTCCGCCTACCTACAATGAGCAGTTCTTC
>few|TRBV27|TRBJ1-2|TRBD1
CASSLYPDGQGADGYGYTF
TGTGCCAGCAGTCTGTACCCCGATGGACAGGGGGCGGATGGCTATGGCTACACCTTC
>-|TRBV5-1|TRBJ2-7|TRBD1
CASSPGGTGPSYEQYF
TGCGCCAGCAGCCCGGGTGGGACAGGACCCTCCTACGAGCAGTACTTC
>few|TRBV28|TRBJ2-2|TRBD1
CAGQGEIAGELFF
TGTGCCGGACAGGGGGAAATCGCCGGGGAGCTGTTTTTT
>-|TRBV4-2|TRBJ2-1|TRBD2
CASSQTPLAGGYNEQFF
TGTGCCAGCAGCCAAACCCCTCTAGCGGGAGGCTACAATGAGCAGTTCTTC
>once|TRBV7-6|TRBJ1-2|TRBD1
CASSQIQGKGYTF
TGTGCCAGCAGCCAAATACAGGGGAAGGGCTACACCTTC